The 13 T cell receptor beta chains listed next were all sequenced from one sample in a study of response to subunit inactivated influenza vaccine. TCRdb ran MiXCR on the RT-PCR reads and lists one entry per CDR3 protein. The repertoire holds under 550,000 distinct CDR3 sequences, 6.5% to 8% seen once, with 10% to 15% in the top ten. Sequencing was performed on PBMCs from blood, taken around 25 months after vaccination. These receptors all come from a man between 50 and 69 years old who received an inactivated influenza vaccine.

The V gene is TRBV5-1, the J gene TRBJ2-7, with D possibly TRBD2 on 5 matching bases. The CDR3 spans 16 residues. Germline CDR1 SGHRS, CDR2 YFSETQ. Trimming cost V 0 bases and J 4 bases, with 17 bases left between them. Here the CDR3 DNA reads TGCGCCAGCAGCTTGGAGCCCGGCGGAGGACTTTACGAGCAGTACTTC. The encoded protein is CASSLEPGGGLYEQYF.

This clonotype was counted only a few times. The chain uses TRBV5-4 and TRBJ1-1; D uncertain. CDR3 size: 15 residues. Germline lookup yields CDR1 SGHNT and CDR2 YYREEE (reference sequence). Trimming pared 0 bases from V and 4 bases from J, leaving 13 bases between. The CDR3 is CASSLAVGKGTEAFF. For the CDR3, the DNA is TGTGCCAGCAGCTTGGCCGTGGGTAAAGGCACTGAAGCTTTCTTT. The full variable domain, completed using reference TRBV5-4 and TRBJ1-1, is ETGVTQSPTHLIKTRGQQVTLRCSSQSGHNTVSWYQQALGQGPQFIFQYYREEENGRGNFPPRFSGLQFPNYSSELNVNALELDDSALYLCASSLAVGKGTEAFFGQGTRLTVV.

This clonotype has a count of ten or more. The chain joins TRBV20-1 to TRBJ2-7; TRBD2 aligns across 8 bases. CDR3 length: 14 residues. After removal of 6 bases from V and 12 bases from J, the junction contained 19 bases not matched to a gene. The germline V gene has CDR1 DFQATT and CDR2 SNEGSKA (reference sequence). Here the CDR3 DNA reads TGCAGTGCCACCAGGGCGGGACTAGGCGGGGTTGGGTACTTC. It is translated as CSATRAGLGGVGYF.

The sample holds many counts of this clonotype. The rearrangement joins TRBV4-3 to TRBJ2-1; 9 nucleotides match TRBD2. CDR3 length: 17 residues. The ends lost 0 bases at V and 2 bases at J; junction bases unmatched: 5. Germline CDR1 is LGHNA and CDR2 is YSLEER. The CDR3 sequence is CASSQDSGGRAYNEQFF. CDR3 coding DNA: TGCGCCAGCAGCCAAGATAGCGGCGGGAGGGCCTACAATGAGCAGTTCTTC.

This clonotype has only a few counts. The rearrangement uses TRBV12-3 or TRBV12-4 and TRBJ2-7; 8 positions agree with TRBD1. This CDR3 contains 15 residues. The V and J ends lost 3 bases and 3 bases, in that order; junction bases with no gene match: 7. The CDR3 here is CASSFDRGGSYEQYF. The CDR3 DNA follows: TGTGCCAGCAGTTTCGACAGGGGAGGTAGCTACGAGCAGTACTTC.

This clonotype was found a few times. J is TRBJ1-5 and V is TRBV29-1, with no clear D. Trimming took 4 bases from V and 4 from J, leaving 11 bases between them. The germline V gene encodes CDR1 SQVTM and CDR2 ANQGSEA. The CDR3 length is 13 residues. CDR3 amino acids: CSVGAAINQPQHF. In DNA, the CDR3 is TGCAGCGTTGGAGCGGCGATAAATCAGCCCCAGCATTTT. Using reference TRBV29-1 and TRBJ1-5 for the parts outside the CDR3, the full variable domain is SAVISQKPSRDICQRGTSLTIQCQVDSQVTMMFWYRQQPGQSLTLIATANQGSEATYESGFVIDKFPISRPNLTFSTLTVSNMSPEDSSIYLCSVGAAINQPQHFGDGTRLSIL.

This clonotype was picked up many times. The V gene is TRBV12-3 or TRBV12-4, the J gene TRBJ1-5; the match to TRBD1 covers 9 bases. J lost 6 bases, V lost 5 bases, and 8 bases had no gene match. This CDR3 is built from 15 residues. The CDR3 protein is CASSPSGTGSQPQHF. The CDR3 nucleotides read TGTGCCAGCAGTCCATCCGGGACAGGGAGTCAGCCCCAGCATTTT.

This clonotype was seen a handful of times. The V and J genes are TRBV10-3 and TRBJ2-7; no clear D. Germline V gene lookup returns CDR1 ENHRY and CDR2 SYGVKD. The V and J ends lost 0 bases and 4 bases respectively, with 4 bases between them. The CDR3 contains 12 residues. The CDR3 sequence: CAISESLYEQYF. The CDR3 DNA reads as TGTGCCATCAGTGAGTCGCTATACGAGCAGTACTTC.

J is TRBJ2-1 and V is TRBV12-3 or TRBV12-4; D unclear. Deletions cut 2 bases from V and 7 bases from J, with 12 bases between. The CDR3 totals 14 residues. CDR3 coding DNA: TGTGCCAGCAGTTTATCCGGGTTTGGGAATGAGCAGTTCTTC. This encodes CASSLSGFGNEQFF.

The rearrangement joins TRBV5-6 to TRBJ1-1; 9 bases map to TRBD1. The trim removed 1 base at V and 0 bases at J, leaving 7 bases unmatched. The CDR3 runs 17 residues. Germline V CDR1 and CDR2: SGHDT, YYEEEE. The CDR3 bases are TGTGCCAGCAGCTTGTGGACAGGGGTCCTTATGAACACTGAAGCTTTCTTT. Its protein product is CASSLWTGVLMNTEAFF.

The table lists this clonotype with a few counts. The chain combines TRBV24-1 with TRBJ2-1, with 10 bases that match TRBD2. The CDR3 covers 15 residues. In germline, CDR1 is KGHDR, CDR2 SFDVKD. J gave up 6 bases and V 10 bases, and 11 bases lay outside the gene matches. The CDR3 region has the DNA TGTGCCACTTCCCCCCTAGCGGGAGAGGTCAATGAGCAGTTCTTC. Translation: CATSPLAGEVNEQFF.

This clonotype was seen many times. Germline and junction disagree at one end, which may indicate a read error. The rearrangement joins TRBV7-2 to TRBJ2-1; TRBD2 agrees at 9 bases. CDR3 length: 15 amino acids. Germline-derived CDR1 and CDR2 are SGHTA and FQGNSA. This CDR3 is CASSLGAGGLNEQFF. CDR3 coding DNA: TGTGCCAGCAGTTTAGGAGCGGGAGGTTTGAATGAGCAGTTCTTC.

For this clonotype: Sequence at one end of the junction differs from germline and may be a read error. CDR3 DNA sequence: TGCAGTGCTAGATTACAGGATCCGGGAGACTATGGCTACTCCTTC. Protein: CSARLQDPGDYGYSF. The chain recombines TRBV20-1 with TRBJ1-2, with a tentative D call TRBD1 (5 bases). This CDR3 comprises 15 residues. Germline assignment: CDR1 DFQATT and CDR2 SNEGSKA (reference sequence).